The clone carrying this T cell receptor beta chain is a singleton in its sample. The antigen remains undetermined. These data come from a study of shared clonotypes between healthy human individuals. On the study more broadly: Aged 18 to 49, the donors were two women and a few men. Overall study results and limits: The generation probabilities recorded for non-shared clonotypes fell below those of clonotypes shared by all four donors. Generally, naive subsets came out with larger estimated richness than memory subsets.

The method was immunoSEQ multiplex PCR; TCRdb's version includes in-frame clones alone and lacks a portion of them. The sample has some 1.4 million clones, approximately 97% seen once; the top ten hold about 1%. The study separated CD4+ cells into CD45RA+ naive and CD45RA-negative memory subsets. The sequenced sample was naive CD4+ T cells sorted from blood. The sample's subset: CD45RA+ positively selected. The clonotype was recovered from a man aged 25-45 years in good health.

The CDR3 is CASSPLAGQTGELFF. The CDR3 DNA sequence: TGTGCCAGCAGCCCACTAGCGGGACAAACCGGGGAGCTGTTTTTT. V is TRBV7-6 and J is TRBJ2-2; 10 bases match TRBD2. V lost 5 bases and J lost 5; bases outside the gene matches: 5. Germline lookup yields CDR1 SGHVS and CDR2 FNYEAQ. The CDR3 runs 15 residues.